This T cell receptor beta chain was recovered during a study of blood T cell repertoires in COVID-19. Across the whole study: COVID-19 samples collected from the United States, Italy and Spain covered acute and convalescent phases.

Study processing details: Amplification from reference gene primers served as the basis for estimated nucleated cell counts. Sequencing used immunoSEQ multiplex PCR; TCRdb keeps in-frame clones, though not all of them. V, J and clone size derive from that table, while D and trimming were established from the DNA sequence. The sample consists of over 50,000 clones, just over 85% of them appearing once. V lost 4 bases, J lost 9 bases, and 8 bases stayed unmatched. The CDR3 loop spans 14 amino acids. The germline V gene has CDR1 SGHRS and CDR2 YFSETQ. Sequencing was done on a sample of peripheral blood. The J gene is TRBJ1-3, the V gene TRBV5-1, with 9 bases fitting TRBD1. The sequence came from a human donor in a cohort sampled during active COVID-19. CDR3 sequence: CASSGGDRAGTIYF. CDR3 coding DNA: TGCGCCAGCAGCGGGGGGGACAGGGCCGGCACCATATATTTT. The whole variable domain, filled in from reference TRBV5-1 and TRBJ1-3, reads KAGVTQTPRYLIKTRGQQVTLSCSPISGHRSVSWYQQTPGQGLQFLFEYFSETQRNKGNFPGRFSGRQFSNSRSEMNVSTLELGDSALYLCASSGGDRAGTIYFGEGSWLTVV.